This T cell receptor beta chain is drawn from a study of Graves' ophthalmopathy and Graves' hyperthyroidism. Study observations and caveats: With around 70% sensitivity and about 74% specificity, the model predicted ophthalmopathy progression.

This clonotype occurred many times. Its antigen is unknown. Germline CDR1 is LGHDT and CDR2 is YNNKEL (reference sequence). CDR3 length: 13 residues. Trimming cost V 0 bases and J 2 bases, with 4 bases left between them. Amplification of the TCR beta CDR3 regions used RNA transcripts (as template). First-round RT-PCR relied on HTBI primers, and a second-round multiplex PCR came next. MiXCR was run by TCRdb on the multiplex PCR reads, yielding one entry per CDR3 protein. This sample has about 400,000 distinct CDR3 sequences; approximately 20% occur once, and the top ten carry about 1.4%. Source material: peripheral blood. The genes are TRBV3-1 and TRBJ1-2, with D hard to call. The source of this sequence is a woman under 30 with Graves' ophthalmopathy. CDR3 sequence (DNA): TGTGCCAGCAGCCAAGAATCGAACTATGGCTACACCTTC. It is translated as CASSQESNYGYTF.